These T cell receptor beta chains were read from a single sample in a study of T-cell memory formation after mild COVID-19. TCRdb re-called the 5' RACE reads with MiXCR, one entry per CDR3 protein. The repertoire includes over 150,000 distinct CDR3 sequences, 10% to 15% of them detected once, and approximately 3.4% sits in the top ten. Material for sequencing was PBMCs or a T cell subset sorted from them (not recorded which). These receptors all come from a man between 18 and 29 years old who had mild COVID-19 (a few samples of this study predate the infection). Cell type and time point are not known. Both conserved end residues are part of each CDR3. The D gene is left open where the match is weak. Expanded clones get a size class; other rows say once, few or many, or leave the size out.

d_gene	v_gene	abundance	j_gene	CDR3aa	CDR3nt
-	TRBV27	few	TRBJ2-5	CASSPRIAGAEETQYF	TGTGCCAGCAGTCCCCGAATTGCGGGGGCAGAAGAGACCCAGTACTTC
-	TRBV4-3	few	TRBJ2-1	CASSQEPGFYNEQFF	TGCGCCAGCAGCCAAGAGCCGGGATTCTACAATGAGCAGTTCTTC
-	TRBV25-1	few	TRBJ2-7	CASSELGVNEQYF	TGTGCCAGCAGTGAACTTGGGGTTAACGAGCAGTACTTC
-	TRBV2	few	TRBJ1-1	CASSGDVQGEAFF	TGTGCCAGCAGTGGGGACGTACAAGGAGAAGCTTTCTTT
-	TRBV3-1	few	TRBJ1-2	CASSQSQGISGYTF	TGTGCCAGCAGCCAATCGCAGGGTATAAGTGGCTACACCTTC
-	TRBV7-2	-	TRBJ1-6	CASSFGHTRFANSPLHF	TGTGCCAGCAGCTTCGGACACACCCGATTTGCTAATTCACCCCTCCACTTT
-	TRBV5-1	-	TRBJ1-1	CASSLQDWNTEAFF	TGCGCCAGCAGCTTACAGGACTGGAACACTGAAGCTTTCTTT
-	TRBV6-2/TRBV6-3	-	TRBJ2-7	CASTRDLSSYEQYF	TGTGCCAGCACTCGGGACTTAAGCTCCTACGAGCAGTACTTC
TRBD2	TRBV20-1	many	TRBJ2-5	CSARDPGGAGEGTQYF	TGCAGTGCTAGAGATCCTGGGGGAGCGGGGGAGGGAACCCAGTACTTC
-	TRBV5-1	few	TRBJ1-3	CASSLVGLDSGNTIYF	TGCGCCAGCAGCTTGGTGGGTTTGGACTCTGGAAACACCATATATTTT
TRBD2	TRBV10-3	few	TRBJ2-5	CAISLAGYQETQYF	TGTGCCATCAGCCTAGCGGGGTACCAAGAGACCCAGTACTTC
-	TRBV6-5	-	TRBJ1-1	CASSYSGGQNTEAFF	TGTGCCAGCAGTTACTCGGGCGGACAGAACACTGAAGCTTTCTTT
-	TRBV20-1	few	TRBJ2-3	CSANSGRPTFTQYF	TGCAGTGCCAACTCTGGGCGTCCAACTTTTACGCAGTATTTT
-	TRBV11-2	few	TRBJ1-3	CASSFNGDTIYF	TGTGCCAGCAGCTTCAATGGGGACACCATATATTTT
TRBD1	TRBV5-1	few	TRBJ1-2	CASSFTGGSGYTF	TGCGCCAGCAGCTTCACAGGGGGCTCTGGCTACACCTTC
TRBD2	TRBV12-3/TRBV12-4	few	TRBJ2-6	CASSFAGRAGIFSGANVLTF	TGTGCCAGCAGTTTCGCCGGCCGAGCGGGGATCTTTTCGGGGGCCAACGTCCTGACTTTC
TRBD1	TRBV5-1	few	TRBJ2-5	CASSLAAGGQETQYF	TGCGCCAGCAGCTTGGCGGCAGGGGGTCAAGAGACCCAGTACTTC
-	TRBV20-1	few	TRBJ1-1	CSGAEDSNTEAFF	TGCAGTGGAGCGGAAGACAGTAACACTGAAGCTTTCTTT
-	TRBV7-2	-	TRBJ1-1	CASSLDLKGNTEAFF	TGTGCCAGCAGCTTAGACCTTAAAGGGAACACTGAAGCTTTCTTT
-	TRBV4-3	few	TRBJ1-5	CASSDGQRDQPQHF	TGCGCCAGCAGCGACGGACAGAGAGATCAGCCCCAGCATTTT
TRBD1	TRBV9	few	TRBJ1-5	CASSVAGQEVQPQHF	TGTGCCAGCAGCGTGGCGGGACAGGAGGTACAGCCCCAGCATTTT
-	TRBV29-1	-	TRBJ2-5	CSVARSNQETQYF	TGCAGCGTCGCCCGGTCCAACCAAGAGACCCAGTACTTC
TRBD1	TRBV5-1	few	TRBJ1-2	CASSLGDSYGYTF	TGCGCCAGCAGCTTGGGGGACAGCTATGGCTACACCTTC
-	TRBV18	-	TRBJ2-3	CASSRGRSTDTQYF	TGTGCCAGCTCACGGGGCAGGAGCACAGATACGCAGTATTTT
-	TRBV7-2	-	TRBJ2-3	CASSRDFYTDTQYF	TGTGCCAGCAGCAGGGACTTTTACACAGATACGCAGTATTTT
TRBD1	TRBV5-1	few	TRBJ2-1	CASTMTGEGSQLTRKEQFF	TGCGCCAGCACTATGACAGGGGAAGGTTCCCAATTAACGCGCAAGGAGCAGTTCTTC
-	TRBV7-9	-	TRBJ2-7	CASSLGTGRAYEQYF	TGTGCCAGCAGCTTAGGGACGGGCAGGGCCTACGAGCAGTACTTC
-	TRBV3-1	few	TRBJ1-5	CASSQGILGQPQHF	TGTGCCAGCAGCCAAGGGATCTTGGGCCAGCCCCAGCATTTT
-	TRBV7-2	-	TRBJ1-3	CASSFASITGNTIYF	TGTGCCAGCAGCTTTGCCTCCATCACAGGAAACACCATATATTTT
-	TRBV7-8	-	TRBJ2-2	CASSREVGELFF	TGTGCCAGCAGCAGGGAGGTCGGGGAGCTGTTTTTT
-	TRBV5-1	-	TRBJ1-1	CASSLQTGNTEAFF	TGCGCCAGCAGCTTGCAAACAGGGAACACTGAAGCTTTCTTT
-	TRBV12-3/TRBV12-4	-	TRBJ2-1	CASSPRGGDEQFF	TGTGCCAGCAGTCCCAGGGGAGGGGATGAGCAGTTCTTC
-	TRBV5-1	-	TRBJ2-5	CASSLAVAGQETQYF	TGCGCCAGCAGCTTGGCCGTGGCAGGGCAAGAGACCCAGTACTTC
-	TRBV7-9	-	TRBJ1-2	CASSGFDFNYGYTF	TGTGCCAGCAGCGGGTTCGACTTCAACTATGGCTACACCTTC
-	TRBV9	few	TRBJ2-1	CASSVAWGAYNEQFF	TGTGCCAGCAGCGTTGCATGGGGGGCCTACAATGAGCAGTTCTTC
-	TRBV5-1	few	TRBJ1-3	CASSPPFGGSGNTIYF	TGCGCCAGCAGCCCACCGTTCGGAGGCTCTGGAAACACCATATATTTT
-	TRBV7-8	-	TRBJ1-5	CASSSRESNQPQHF	TGTGCCAGCAGCAGCAGGGAATCCAATCAGCCCCAGCATTTT
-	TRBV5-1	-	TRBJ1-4	CASSLEKGTYEKLFF	TGCGCCAGCAGCTTGGAGAAAGGGACGTATGAAAAACTGTTTTTT
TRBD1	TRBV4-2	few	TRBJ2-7	CASSQLIRDRGRREQYF	TGTGCCAGCAGCCAACTAATCCGGGACAGGGGGCGGAGGGAGCAGTACTTC
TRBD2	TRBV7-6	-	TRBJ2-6	CASSLGGGLYGANVLTF	TGTGCCAGCAGCTTAGGCGGGGGGTTGTACGGGGCCAACGTCCTGACTTTC
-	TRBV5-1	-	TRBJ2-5	CASRQGLQETQYF	TGCGCCAGCAGGCAGGGCCTCCAAGAGACCCAGTACTTC
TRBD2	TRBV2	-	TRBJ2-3	CASNSGPSSDTQYF	TGTGCCAGCAATAGCGGGCCCAGCTCAGATACGCAGTATTTT
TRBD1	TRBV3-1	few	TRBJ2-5	CASSHDRDETQYF	TGTGCCAGCAGCCATGACAGGGATGAGACCCAGTACTTC
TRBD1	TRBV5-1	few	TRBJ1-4	CASSLGRGSTNEKLFF	TGCGCCAGCAGCTTGGGCAGGGGGTCAACTAATGAAAAACTGTTTTTT
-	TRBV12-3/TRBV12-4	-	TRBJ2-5	CASSPSVTSQETQYF	TGTGCCAGCAGTCCTTCCGTGACTAGTCAAGAGACCCAGTACTTC
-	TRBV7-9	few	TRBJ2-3	CASSLFDGGTDTQYF	TGTGCCAGCAGCTTATTCGACGGAGGCACAGATACGCAGTATTTT
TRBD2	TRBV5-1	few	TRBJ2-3	CASSLGASGGSWVPDTQYF	TGCGCCAGCAGCTTGGGAGCTAGCGGGGGAAGTTGGGTTCCAGATACGCAGTATTTT
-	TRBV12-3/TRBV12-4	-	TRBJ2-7	CASRDRDYYEQYF	TGTGCCAGCAGAGACAGGGACTACTACGAGCAGTACTTC
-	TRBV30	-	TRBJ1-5	CAWSWGHNQPQHF	TGTGCCTGGAGTTGGGGCCACAATCAGCCCCAGCATTTT
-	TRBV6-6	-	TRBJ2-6	CASRRPNSGANVLTF	TGTGCCAGCAGGCGACCAAACTCTGGGGCCAACGTCCTGACTTTC
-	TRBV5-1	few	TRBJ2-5	CASSLSFRQETQYF	TGCGCCAGCAGCTTGTCGTTTCGCCAAGAGACCCAGTACTTC